This TCR beta chain was captured by sequencing in a study of immune evolution from preneoplasia to lung adenocarcinoma. CDR3 length: 13 amino acids. V shed 4 bases and J shed 0 bases, with 6 bases lying between them. Germline V gene lookup returns CDR1 SGHDN and CDR2 FVKESK. Assay: immunoSEQ multiplex PCR; the TCRdb copy retains only in-frame clones and omits some. The table has fewer than 8,500 clones, about 72% seen once. The chain uses TRBV14 and TRBJ1-1; D remains ambiguous. This sequence was found in a donor older than 65 with lung adenocarcinoma. Material for sequencing was FFPE minimally invasive lung adenocarcinoma tissue. The CDR3 spells CASSRNLNTEAFF. The CDR3 coding sequence is TGTGCCAGCAGCCGCAACTTGAACACTGAAGCTTTCTTT. Using reference TRBV14 and TRBJ1-1 for the parts outside the CDR3, the full variable domain is EAGVTQFPSHSVIEKGQTVTLRCDPISGHDNLYWYRRVMGKEIKFLLHFVKESKQDESGMPNNRFLAERTGGTYSTLKVQPAELEDSGVYFCASSRNLNTEAFFGQGTRLTVV.